Listed here are 26 T cell receptor beta chains from one sample, sequenced in a study of PD-L1 blockade in urothelial cancer. Time point specified: pretreatment peripheral blood. Libraries were prepared by immunoSEQ multiplex PCR; TCRdb keeps only in-frame clonotypes and omits some of them. The table shows approximately 94,000 clones, with around 90% occurring only once. The sequencing used PBMCs, collected around atezolizumab (anti-PD-L1) treatment. The receptors shown here come from a man aged 55 to 70 with urothelial cancer.

The chain has TRBV29-1 and TRBJ2-6, with D perhaps matching TRBD2 (5 bases). The CDR3 is 14 residues long. With 7 bases removed from V and 0 bases from J, the gap between germline ends came to 10 bases. CDR1 is SQVTM and CDR2 is ANQGSEA in the germline V gene. For the CDR3, the DNA is TGCAGCGCCCGAGGGAGCTCTGGGGCCAACGTCCTGACTTTC. Amino acid sequence: CSARGSSGANVLTF.

The CDR3, as DNA: TGTGCCAGTAGTACCAGCGGCTACGAGCAGTACTTC. Translation gives CASSTSGYEQYF. The rearrangement links TRBV19 to TRBJ2-7, with D possibly matching TRBD2 (5 bases). The V gene's germline CDR1 is LNHDA and CDR2 SQIVND (reference sequence). The CDR3 extends over 12 amino acids. Trimming left V 4 bases short and J 3 bases short, with 7 bases between.

This clone was recorded at least ten times. The chain links TRBV11-2 to TRBJ1-5, with a weak D call TRBD1 (6 bases). CDR3 length equals 14 residues. CDR1 is SGHAT and CDR2 is FQNNGV in the germline V gene. V was clipped by 1 base and J by 7 bases, with 11 bases between them. The DNA of the CDR3 is TGTGCCAGCAGCTTAGGAACAGGGCCACAGCCCCAGCATTTT. This translates into CASSLGTGPQPQHF.

The gene calls are TRBV9 and TRBJ2-7, with TRBD2 as a possible D gene (5 bases). The germline CDR1 and CDR2 sequences are SGDLS and YYNGEE. This CDR3 has 15 amino acids. Trimming cost V 0 bases and J 2 bases, with 12 bases left between them. The CDR3 spells CASSVGGGDPYEQYF. The DNA for the CDR3 is TGTGCCAGCAGCGTAGGCGGAGGCGACCCCTACGAGCAGTACTTC. Supplemented by reference TRBV9 and TRBJ2-7, the full variable domain reads DSGVTQTPKHLITATGQRVTLRCSPRSGDLSVYWYQQSLDQGLQFLIQYYNGEERAKGNILERFSAQQFPDLHSELNLSSLELGDSALYFCASSVGGGDPYEQYFGPGTRLTVT.

The chain carries TRBV5-1 and TRBJ2-1, with D unclear. This CDR3 spans 16 amino acids. Germline CDR1 reads SGHRS; CDR2 reads YFSETQ. V lost 3 bases and J lost 6, with 19 bases in between. For the CDR3, the DNA is TGCGCCAGCAGCTCCCTAACCGGGTATACCGCCAATGAGCAGTTCTTC. It encodes CASSSLTGYTANEQFF.

The chain carries TRBV4-3 and TRBJ2-3; 9 nucleotides align to TRBD2. The junction had 16 bases not matched to a gene; V was cut back by 0 bases and J by 6 bases. Germline assignment: CDR1 LGHNA and CDR2 YSLEER. The CDR3 sequence is 19 residues long. CDR3 bases: TGCGCCAGCAGCCAAGATACTGGGCCGGCTAGCGGGGTGGAGGATACGCAGTATTTT. This gives the protein CASSQDTGPASGVEDTQYF.

The J gene is TRBJ1-1, the V gene TRBV11-3, with 10 bases aligning to TRBD1. The CDR3 has 15 residues. The ends lost 5 bases at V and 6 bases at J; junction bases unmatched: 9. CDR1 and CDR2 from the germline V gene are SGHNT and YENEEA. Here the CDR3 DNA reads TGTGCCAGCAGCCCCGGGGACAGGGGAAGGGCTGAAGCTTTCTTT. Translated, it gives CASSPGDRGRAEAFF.

The sample holds a few counts of this clone. V gene TRBV18 combines with J gene TRBJ2-7; 7 bases align to TRBD1. Germline CDR1 and CDR2: KGHSH and LQKENI. Trimming at V came to 8 bases and at J to 1 base, leaving 8 bases not matched to a gene. The CDR3 runs 14 residues. This CDR3 reads CASLRDSRSYEQYF. The CDR3, as DNA: TGTGCCAGCCTCCGGGACAGTCGATCCTACGAGCAGTACTTC.

The chain recombines TRBV25-1 with TRBJ2-3; tentatively, D is TRBD2 (6 bases). CDR3 length equals 16 residues. V was clipped by 3 bases and J by 6 bases, with 19 bases between them. The germline gives CDR1 MGHDK, CDR2 SYGVNS. The CDR3 DNA follows: TGTGCCAGCAGTGAGACCGGGACTGAAGACCGGGATACGCAGTATTTT. The encoded protein is CASSETGTEDRDTQYF.

This chain connects TRBV2 to TRBJ1-2; D not resolved. The CDR3 sequence is 11 residues long. In germline, CDR1 is SNHLY, CDR2 FYNNEI. Trimming stripped 6 bases from V and 5 bases from J, with 7 bases between. The CDR3 sequence: CASSVNYGYTF. The CDR3 nucleotides are TGTGCCAGCAGCGTAAATTATGGCTACACCTTC. The full variable domain, with the rest looked up from reference TRBV2 and TRBJ1-2, is EPEVTQTPSHQVTQMGQEVILRCVPISNHLYFYWYRQILGQKVEFLVSFYNNEISEKSEIFDDQFSVERPDGSNFTLKIRSTKLEDSAMYFCASSVNYGYTFGSGTRLTVV.

The chain couples TRBV6-1 to TRBJ2-7, with TRBD2 as a possible D gene (6 bases). From germline, CDR1 is MNHNS and CDR2 SASEGT. The CDR3 contains 15 residues. V was clipped by 3 bases and J by 2 bases, with 14 bases between them. The CDR3 region has the DNA TGTGCCAGCAGTGACGGGACTGATGGACCCTACGAGCAGTACTTC. This encodes CASSDGTDGPYEQYF.

The chain carries TRBV6-5 and TRBJ1-1; 7 nucleotides match TRBD1. J was trimmed by 11 bases and V by 0 bases; bases with no gene match: 9. Germline V CDR1 and CDR2: MNHEY, SVGAGI. The CDR3 runs 14 residues. The chain's CDR3 is CASSYSRDSLIAFF. DNA of the CDR3: TGTGCCAGCAGTTACTCCCGGGACAGCCTTATTGCTTTCTTT.

V and J are TRBV6-1 and TRBJ2-5, with 12 bases lining up with TRBD1. The junction had 8 bases not matched to a gene; V was cut back by 7 bases and J by 5 bases. This CDR3 is 15 amino acids long. Per the germline V gene, CDR1 is MNHNS and CDR2 is SASEGT. The CDR3 is CASKGGTGGFETQYF. The CDR3 bases are TGTGCCAGCAAAGGGGGGACAGGGGGCTTTGAGACCCAGTACTTC.

V gene TRBV7-3 combines with J gene TRBJ1-1, with a weak D call TRBD1 (6 bases). The CDR3 length is 13 residues. Germline CDR1 is SGHTA and CDR2 is FQGTGA. The V gene lost 4 bases and the J gene lost 4 bases, with 10 bases spanning the gap. The CDR3 sequence is CASSSQGSTEAFF. The CDR3 coding sequence is TGTGCCAGCAGCTCCCAGGGGAGCACTGAAGCTTTCTTT.

The chain recombines TRBV6-6 with TRBJ1-1; TRBD1 is a possible D gene (5 bases). In germline, CDR1 is MNHNY, CDR2 SVGAGI (reference sequence). Between the trimmed V and J ends, which lost 8 bases and 4 bases, there was a span of 14 bases. The CDR3 consists of 13 residues. The CDR3 reads CASRPPGGTEAFF. As DNA, the CDR3 is TGTGCCAGCCGTCCGCCGGGGGGCACTGAAGCTTTCTTT.

The chain employs TRBV7-3 and TRBJ2-1; possible D gene TRBD1, 5 bases. CDR1 is SGHTA, CDR2 FQGTGA, per germline. The CDR3 totals 12 residues. Trimming took off 5 bases at V and 6 bases at J, with 8 bases between the two ends. The CDR3 region has the DNA TGTGCCAGCAGCCCCGACAGCAATGAGCAGTTCTTC. Translated, it gives CASSPDSNEQFF.

The J gene is TRBJ2-7, the V gene TRBV5-1; D gene uncertain. CDR1 is SGHRS and CDR2 is YFSETQ in the germline V gene. This CDR3 spans 14 amino acids. Trimming stripped 4 bases from V and 3 bases from J, with 14 bases between. The CDR3: CASSPTRINYEQYF. CDR3 in DNA: TGCGCCAGCAGCCCCACCAGGATCAACTACGAGCAGTACTTC.

The gene calls are TRBV18 and TRBJ2-1; a possible D gene is TRBD2 (6 bases). This CDR3 has 13 amino acids. V was trimmed by 4 bases and J by 6 bases, leaving 10 bases between them. Germline lookup yields CDR1 KGHSH and CDR2 LQKENI. CDR3 bases: TGTGCCAGCTCACGCGGGACGGGCAATGAGCAGTTCTTC. It codes for CASSRGTGNEQFF.

The genes are TRBV18 and TRBJ2-5, with 7 bases fitting TRBD2. CDR3 length equals 14 residues. Germline V gene lookup returns CDR1 KGHSH and CDR2 LQKENI. V was clipped by 4 bases and J by 1 base; unmatched bases: 3. The CDR3 is CASSRRGSQETQYF. CDR3 sequence (DNA): TGTGCCAGCTCACGGCGCGGGAGCCAAGAGACCCAGTACTTC.

The chain joins TRBV11-2 to TRBJ2-7, with no clear D. V lost 4 bases and J 2 bases, leaving 12 bases between the germline ends. Per the germline V gene, CDR1 is SGHAT and CDR2 is FQNNGV. The CDR3 totals 14 residues. CDR3 coding DNA: TGTGCCAGCAGCTCATCCGGCGGCACCTACGAGCAGTACTTC. Translating gives CASSSSGGTYEQYF.

J is TRBJ2-1 and V is TRBV25-1; no reliable D call. Trimming removed 6 bases from V and 5 bases from J, with 11 bases in between. This CDR3 has 13 amino acids. Germline CDR1 MGHDK, CDR2 SYGVNS. This CDR3 is CASRQSPHNEQFF. CDR3 in DNA: TGTGCCAGCAGACAGTCCCCACACAATGAGCAGTTCTTC.

This clone was found a few times. This rearrangement joins TRBV27 to TRBJ1-2; no reliable D call. V lost 7 bases to trimming and J lost 13 bases, with 7 bases between them. The CDR3 is made up of 8 amino acids. Germline CDR1 MNHEY, CDR2 SMNVEV (reference sequence). The CDR3 nucleotides are TGTGCCAGCAAGACTGCCACCTTC. This gives the protein CASKTATF.

The V and J genes are TRBV7-6 and TRBJ1-6; maybe TRBD1 (6 bases). In germline, CDR1 is SGHVS, CDR2 FNYEAQ. Between the trimmed V and J ends, which lost 2 bases and 10 bases, there was a span of 12 bases. The CDR3 has 14 amino acids. Written as DNA, the CDR3 is TGTGCCAGCAGCTTAAACAGGGAAGGGTCACCCCTCCACTTT. Protein sequence: CASSLNREGSPLHF.

The chain combines TRBV7-8 with TRBJ2-2; D not certain. This CDR3 is 14 amino acids long. Germline assignment: CDR1 SGHVS and CDR2 FQNEAQ. With 0 bases removed from V and 6 bases from J, the gap between germline ends came to 8 bases. CDR3 sequence reads: CASSLATPSGELFF. Here the CDR3 DNA reads TGTGCCAGCAGCTTAGCCACTCCATCCGGGGAGCTGTTTTTT. The full variable domain, with the rest looked up from reference TRBV7-8 and TRBJ2-2, is GAGVSQSPRYKVAKRGQDVALRCDPISGHVSLFWYQQALGQGPEFLTYFQNEAQLDKSGLPSDRFFAERPEGSVSTLKIQRTQQEDSAVYLCASSLATPSGELFFGEGSRLTVL.

V usage is TRBV27 and J usage is TRBJ1-2, with D possibly TRBD1 on 6 matching bases. Germline V gene lookup returns CDR1 MNHEY and CDR2 SMNVEV (reference sequence). The CDR3 sequence is 15 residues long. V was trimmed by 0 bases and J by 5 bases, leaving 13 bases between them. The CDR3 is CASSLSGADQYGYTF. In DNA form, the CDR3 reads TGTGCCAGCAGTTTATCGGGGGCAGACCAGTATGGCTACACCTTC.

This clone was counted a single time. This chain links TRBV6-5 with TRBJ2-2; 7 nucleotides match TRBD1. V shed 5 bases and J 3 bases; nucleotides not matched to a gene: 6. The CDR3 runs to 15 residues. Germline V gene lookup returns CDR1 MNHEY and CDR2 SVGAGI. The CDR3 here is CASSLGQTHTGELFF. Here the CDR3 DNA reads TGTGCCAGCAGTCTGGGACAGACCCACACCGGGGAGCTGTTTTTT.